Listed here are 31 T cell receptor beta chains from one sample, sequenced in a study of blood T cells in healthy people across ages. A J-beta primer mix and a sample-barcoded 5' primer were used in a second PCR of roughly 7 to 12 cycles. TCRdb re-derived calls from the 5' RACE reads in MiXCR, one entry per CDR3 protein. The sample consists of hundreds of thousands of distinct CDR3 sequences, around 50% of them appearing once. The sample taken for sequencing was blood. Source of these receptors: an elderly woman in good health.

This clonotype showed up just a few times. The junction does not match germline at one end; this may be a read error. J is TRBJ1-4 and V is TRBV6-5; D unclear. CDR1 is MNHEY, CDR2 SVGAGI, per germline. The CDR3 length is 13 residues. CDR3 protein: CASSDSPSGKLFF. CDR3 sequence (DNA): TGTGCCAGCAGTGACTCGCCCTCCGGAAAACTGTTTTTT.

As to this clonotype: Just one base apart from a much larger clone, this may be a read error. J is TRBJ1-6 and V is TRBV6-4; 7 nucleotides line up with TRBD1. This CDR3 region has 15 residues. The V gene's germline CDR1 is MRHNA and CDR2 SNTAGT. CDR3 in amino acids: CASRSRQGGNPPLHF. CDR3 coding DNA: TGTGCCAGCAGAAGCCGACAGGGAGGTAATCCACCCCTCCACTTT.

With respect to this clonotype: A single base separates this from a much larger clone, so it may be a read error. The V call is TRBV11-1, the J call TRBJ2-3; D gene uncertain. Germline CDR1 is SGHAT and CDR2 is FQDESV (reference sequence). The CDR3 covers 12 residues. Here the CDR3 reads CSSSYNSDTQYF. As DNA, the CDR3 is TGTTCCAGCAGCTACAATTCAGATACGCAGTATTTT.

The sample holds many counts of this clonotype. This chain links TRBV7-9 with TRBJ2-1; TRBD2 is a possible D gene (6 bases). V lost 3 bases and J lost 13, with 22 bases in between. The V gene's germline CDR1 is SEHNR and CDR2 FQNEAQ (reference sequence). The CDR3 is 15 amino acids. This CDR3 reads CASSLEVTKTSSQFF. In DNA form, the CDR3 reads TGTGCCAGCAGCTTGGAGGTCACTAAGACTAGTAGTCAGTTCTTC.

CDR3 loop: CASSLGARGTEAFF. CDR3 coding DNA: TGTGCCAGCAGCTTAGGGGCCCGAGGCACTGAAGCTTTCTTT. The chain carries TRBV7-9 and TRBJ1-1; no firm D call. The germline V gene has CDR1 SEHNR and CDR2 FQNEAQ (reference sequence). The CDR3 loop spans 14 amino acids. Trimming stripped 1 base from V and 4 bases from J, with 10 bases between.

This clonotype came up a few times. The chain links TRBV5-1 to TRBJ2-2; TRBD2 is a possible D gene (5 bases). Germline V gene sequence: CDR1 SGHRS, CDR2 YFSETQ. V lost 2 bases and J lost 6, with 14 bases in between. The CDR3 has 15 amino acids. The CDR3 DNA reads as TGCGCCAGCAGCTTAGCGGCCGGGGTGGCCGGGGAGCTGTTTTTT. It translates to CASSLAAGVAGELFF.

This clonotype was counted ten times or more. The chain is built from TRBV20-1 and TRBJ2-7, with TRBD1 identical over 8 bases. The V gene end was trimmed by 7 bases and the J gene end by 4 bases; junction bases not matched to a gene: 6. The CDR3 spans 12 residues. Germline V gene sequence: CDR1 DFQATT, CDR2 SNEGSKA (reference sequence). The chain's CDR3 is CSGSGGVYEQYF. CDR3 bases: TGCAGTGGGTCAGGGGGCGTTTACGAGCAGTACTTC.

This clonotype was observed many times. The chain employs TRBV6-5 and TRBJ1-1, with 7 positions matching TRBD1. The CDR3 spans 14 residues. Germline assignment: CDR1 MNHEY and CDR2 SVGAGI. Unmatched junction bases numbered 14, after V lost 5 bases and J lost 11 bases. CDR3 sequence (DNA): TGTGCCAGCAGTACCCCCCGGGACAGCCTCGAGGCTTTCTTT. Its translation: CASSTPRDSLEAFF.

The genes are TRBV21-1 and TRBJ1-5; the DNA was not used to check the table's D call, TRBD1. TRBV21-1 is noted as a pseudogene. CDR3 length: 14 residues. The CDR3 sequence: CASSKTGLGQPQHF. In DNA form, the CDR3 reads TGTGCCAGCAGCAAAACAGGGCTTGGCCAGCCCCAGCATTTT.

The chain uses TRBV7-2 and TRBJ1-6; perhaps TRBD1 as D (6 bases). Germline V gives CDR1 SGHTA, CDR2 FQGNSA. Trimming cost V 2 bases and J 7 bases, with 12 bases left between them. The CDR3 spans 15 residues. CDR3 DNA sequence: TGTGCCAGCAGCTTAAAACAGGGTGGGAATTCACCCCTCCACTTT. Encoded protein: CASSLKQGGNSPLHF.

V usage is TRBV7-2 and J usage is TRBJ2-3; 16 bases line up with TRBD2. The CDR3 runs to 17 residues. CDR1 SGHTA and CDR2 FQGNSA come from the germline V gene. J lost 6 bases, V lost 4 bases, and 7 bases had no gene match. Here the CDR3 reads CASSWGLAGGRLDTQYF. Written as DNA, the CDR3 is TGTGCCAGCAGCTGGGGACTAGCGGGGGGGCGTTTGGATACGCAGTATTTT.

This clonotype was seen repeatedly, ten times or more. This CDR3 is CASSQSGPGYNEQFF. The CDR3 DNA reads TGTGCCAGCAGCCAATCGGGTCCAGGCTACAATGAGCAGTTCTTC. This sequence joins TRBV6-5 and TRBJ2-1, with unresolved D. The length of the CDR3 is 15 residues. Per the germline V gene, CDR1 is MNHEY and CDR2 is SVGAGI. V shed 6 bases and J shed 3 bases, with 15 bases lying between them.

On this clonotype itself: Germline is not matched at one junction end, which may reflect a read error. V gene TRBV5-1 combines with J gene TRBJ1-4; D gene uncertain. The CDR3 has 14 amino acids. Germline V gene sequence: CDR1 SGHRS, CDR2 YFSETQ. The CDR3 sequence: CTSSLLGGEEKLFF. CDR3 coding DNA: TGCACCAGCAGCTTGTTAGGAGGAGAGGAAAAACTGTTTTTT.

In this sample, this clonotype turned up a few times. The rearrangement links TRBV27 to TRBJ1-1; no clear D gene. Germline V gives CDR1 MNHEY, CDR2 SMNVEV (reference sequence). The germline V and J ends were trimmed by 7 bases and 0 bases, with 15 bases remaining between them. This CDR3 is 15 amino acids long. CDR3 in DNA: TGTGCCAGCACCTCGGGCCAGCCAATGAACACTGAAGCTTTCTTT. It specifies CASTSGQPMNTEAFF.

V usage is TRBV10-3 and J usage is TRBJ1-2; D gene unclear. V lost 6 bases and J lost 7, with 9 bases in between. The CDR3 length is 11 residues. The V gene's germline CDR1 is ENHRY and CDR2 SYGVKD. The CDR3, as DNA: TGTGCCATCAGGGACGACCCTGGCTACACCTTC. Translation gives CAIRDDPGYTF.

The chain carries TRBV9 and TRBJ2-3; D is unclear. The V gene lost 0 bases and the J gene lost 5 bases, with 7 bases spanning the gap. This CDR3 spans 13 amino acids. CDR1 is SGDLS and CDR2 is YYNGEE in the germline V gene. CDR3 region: CASSVGVKDTQYF. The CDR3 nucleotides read TGTGCCAGCAGCGTAGGGGTGAAAGATACGCAGTATTTT.

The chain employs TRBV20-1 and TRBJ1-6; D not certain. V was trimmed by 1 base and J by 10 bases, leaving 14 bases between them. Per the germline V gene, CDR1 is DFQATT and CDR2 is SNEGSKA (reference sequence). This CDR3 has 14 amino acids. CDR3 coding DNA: TGCAGTGCTAGAGTGGCACCAGAACGGTCACCCCTCCACTTT. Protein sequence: CSARVAPERSPLHF.

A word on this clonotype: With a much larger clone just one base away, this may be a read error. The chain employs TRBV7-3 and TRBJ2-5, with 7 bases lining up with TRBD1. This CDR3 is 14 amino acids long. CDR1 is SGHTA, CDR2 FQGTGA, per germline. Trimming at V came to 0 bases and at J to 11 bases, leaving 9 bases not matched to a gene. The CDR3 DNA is TGTGCCAGCAGCTTAACTCCACAGGGGAGTGAGCAGTACTTC. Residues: CASSLTPQGSEQYF.

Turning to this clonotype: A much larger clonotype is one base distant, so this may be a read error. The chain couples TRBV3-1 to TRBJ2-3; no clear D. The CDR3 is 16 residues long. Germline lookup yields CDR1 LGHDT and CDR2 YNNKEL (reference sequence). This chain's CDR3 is CASSQAALPFTETQYF. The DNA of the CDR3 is TGTGCCAGCAGCCAAGCGGCTCTACCTTTCACAGAGACGCAGTATTTT.

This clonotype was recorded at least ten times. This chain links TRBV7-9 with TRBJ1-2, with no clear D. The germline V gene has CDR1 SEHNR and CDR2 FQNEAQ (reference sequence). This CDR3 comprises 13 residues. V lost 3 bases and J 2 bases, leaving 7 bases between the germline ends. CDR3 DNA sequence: TGTGCCAGCAGCTTCGCAGAGAACTATGGCTACACCTTC. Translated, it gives CASSFAENYGYTF.

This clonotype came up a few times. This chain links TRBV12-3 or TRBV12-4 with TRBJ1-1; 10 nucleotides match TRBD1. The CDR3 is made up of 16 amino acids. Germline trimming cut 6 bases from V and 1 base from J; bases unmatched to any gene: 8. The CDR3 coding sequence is TGTGCCAGCAGGATTAGACAGGGGGCCACGAACACTGAAGCTTTCTTT. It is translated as CASRIRQGATNTEAFF.

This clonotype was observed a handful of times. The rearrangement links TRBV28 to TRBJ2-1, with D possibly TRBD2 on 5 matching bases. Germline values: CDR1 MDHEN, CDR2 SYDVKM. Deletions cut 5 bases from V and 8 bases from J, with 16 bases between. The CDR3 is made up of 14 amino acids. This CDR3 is CASSILVSGDEQFF. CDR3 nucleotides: TGTGCCAGCAGTATACTAGTATCTGGTGATGAGCAGTTCTTC.

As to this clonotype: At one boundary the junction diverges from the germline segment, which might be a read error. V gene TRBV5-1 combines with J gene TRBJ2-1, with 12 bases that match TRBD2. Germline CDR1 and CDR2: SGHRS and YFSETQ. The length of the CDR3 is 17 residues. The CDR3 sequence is CASSLGLAGVVSDERFF. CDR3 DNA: TGCGCCAGCAGCTTGGGACTAGCGGGAGTAGTGTCCGATGAGCGGTTCTTC.

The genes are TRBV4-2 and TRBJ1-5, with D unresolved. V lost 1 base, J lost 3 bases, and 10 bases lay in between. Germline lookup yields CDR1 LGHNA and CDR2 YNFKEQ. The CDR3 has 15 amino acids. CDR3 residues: CASSQVRGANQPQHF. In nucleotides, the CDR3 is TGTGCCAGCAGCCAAGTCCGGGGAGCCAATCAGCCCCAGCATTTT.

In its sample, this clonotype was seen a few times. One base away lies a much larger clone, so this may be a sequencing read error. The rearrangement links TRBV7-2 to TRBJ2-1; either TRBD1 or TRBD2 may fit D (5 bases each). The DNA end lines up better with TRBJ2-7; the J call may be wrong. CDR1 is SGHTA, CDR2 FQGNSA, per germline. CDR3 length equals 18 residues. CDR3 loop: CASSPSYGWGSSYNEQYF. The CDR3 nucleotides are TGTGCCAGCAGCCCATCGTACGGGTGGGGGTCCTCCTACAATGAGCAGTACTTC.

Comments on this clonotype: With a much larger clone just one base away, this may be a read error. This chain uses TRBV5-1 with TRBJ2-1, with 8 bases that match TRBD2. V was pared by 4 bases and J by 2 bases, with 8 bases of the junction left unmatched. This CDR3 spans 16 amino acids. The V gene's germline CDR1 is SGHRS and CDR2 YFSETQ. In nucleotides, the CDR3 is TGCGCCAGCAGCGTGGAGACTAGCGCAACCTACAATGAGCAGTTCTTC. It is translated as CASSVETSATYNEQFF.

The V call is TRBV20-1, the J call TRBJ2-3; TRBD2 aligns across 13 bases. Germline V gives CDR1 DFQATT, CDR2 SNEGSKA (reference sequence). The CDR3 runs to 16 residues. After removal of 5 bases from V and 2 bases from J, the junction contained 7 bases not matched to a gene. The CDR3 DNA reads TGCAGTGCTTACACTAGCGGGGGGGACCTCACAGATACGCAGTATTTT. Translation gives CSAYTSGGDLTDTQYF.

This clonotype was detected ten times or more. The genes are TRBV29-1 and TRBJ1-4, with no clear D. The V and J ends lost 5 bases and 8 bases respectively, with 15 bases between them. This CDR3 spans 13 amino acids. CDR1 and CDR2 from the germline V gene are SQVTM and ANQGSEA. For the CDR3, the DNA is TGCAGCGTTTTGGATGGTGGGGAGGAAAAACTGTTTTTT. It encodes CSVLDGGEEKLFF.

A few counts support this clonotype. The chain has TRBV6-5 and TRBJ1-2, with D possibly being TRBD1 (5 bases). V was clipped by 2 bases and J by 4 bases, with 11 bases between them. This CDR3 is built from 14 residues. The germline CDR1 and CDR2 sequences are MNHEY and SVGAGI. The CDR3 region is CASSYRGGGYGYTF. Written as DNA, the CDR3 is TGTGCCAGCAGTTACCGGGGGGGAGGCTATGGCTACACCTTC.

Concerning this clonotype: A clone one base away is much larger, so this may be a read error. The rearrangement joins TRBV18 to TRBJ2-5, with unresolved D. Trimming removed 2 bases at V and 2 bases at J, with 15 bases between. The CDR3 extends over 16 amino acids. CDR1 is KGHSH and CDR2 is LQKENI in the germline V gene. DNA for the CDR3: TGTGCCAGCTCACCATACCGTCCTCGGGTGCAAGAGACCCAGTACTTC. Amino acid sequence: CASSPYRPRVQETQYF.

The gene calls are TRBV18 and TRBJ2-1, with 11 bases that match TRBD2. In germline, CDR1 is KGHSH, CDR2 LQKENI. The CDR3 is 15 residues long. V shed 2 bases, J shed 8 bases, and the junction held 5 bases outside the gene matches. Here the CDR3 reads CASSPGLAGQDEQFF. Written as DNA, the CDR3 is TGTGCCAGCTCACCAGGACTAGCGGGTCAAGATGAGCAGTTCTTC. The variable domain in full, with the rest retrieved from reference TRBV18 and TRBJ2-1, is NAGVMQNPRHLVRRRGQEARLRCSPMKGHSHVYWYRQLPEEGLKFMVYLQKENIIDESGMPKERFSAEFPKEGPSILRIQQVVRGDSAAYFCASSPGLAGQDEQFFGPGTRLTVL.